One and the same sample provided the 14 T cell receptor beta chains below, sequenced in a study of breast tumors, draining lymph nodes, adjacent tissues. TCRdb redid the calling of the multiplex PCR reads with MiXCR, one entry per CDR3 protein. Here the sample spans about 200,000 distinct CDR3 sequences, 31% being singletons. Samples came from axillary lymph nodes draining the breast cancer. Specimen: axillary lymph node tissue. Every receptor here comes from a female donor with breast cancer. Some clones in this sample may be carry-over from other donors' samples.

This clonotype has only a few counts. A much larger clone lies a single base off, so this may be a read error. This chain joins TRBV6-6 and TRBJ1-5; no reliable D call. The CDR3 is made up of 12 amino acids. Germline CDR1 MNHNY, CDR2 SVGAGI (reference sequence). The ends were cut back, 7 bases at V and 0 bases at J, with 4 bases in the middle. Here the CDR3 reads CASKLSNQPQHF. The CDR3 coding sequence is TGTGCCAGCAAACTTAGCAATCAGCCCCAGCATTTT.

Notes on this clonotype: This may be a read error: a much more frequent sequence differs by one nucleotide. CDR3 nucleotides: TGTGCCAGCAGTGGCCGAGGACAGCCCTATGGCTACACCTTC. Amino acid sequence: CASSGRGQPYGYTF. This chain uses TRBV2 with TRBJ1-2; weak D call: TRBD1 (6 bases). This CDR3 contains 14 residues. V was pared by 4 bases and J by 4 bases, with 13 bases between. Germline values: CDR1 SNHLY, CDR2 FYNNEI.

This clonotype was found many times. The chain is built from TRBV4-2 and TRBJ2-3, with 11 bases aligning to TRBD2. V lost 3 bases to trimming and J lost 8 bases; unmatched junction nucleotides: 7. This CDR3 spans 15 amino acids. CDR1 and CDR2 (germline): LGHNA, YNFKEQ. The CDR3 protein is CASSQTSGVSSTQYF. In DNA, the CDR3 is TGTGCCAGCAGCCAGACTAGCGGGGTTTCCTCTACGCAGTATTTT.

Comments on this clonotype: Being one base from a much bigger clone, this may be a read error. The rearrangement links TRBV20-1 to TRBJ2-7; 11 nucleotides agree with TRBD1. The CDR3 loop spans 14 amino acids. Per germline, CDR1 DFQATT and CDR2 SNEGSKA (reference sequence). With V trimmed by 0 bases and J by 6 bases, 4 bases remained unmatched. In nucleotides, the CDR3 is TGCAGTGCTAGAGATGGGACAGGGGGGTCCGAGCAGTACTTC. It specifies CSARDGTGGSEQYF.

This clonotype has more than one count but fewer than ten. V is TRBV28 and J is TRBJ1-2, with D maybe TRBD1 (5 bases). There are 14 residues in the CDR3. The ends were cut back, 3 bases at V and 7 bases at J, with 15 bases in the middle. CDR1 MDHEN and CDR2 SYDVKM come from the germline V gene. CDR3 in DNA: TGTGCCAGCAGTTTTGGGGGACGCCGGAGTGGCTACACCTTC. Translation gives CASSFGGRRSGYTF.

This clonotype was seen at least ten times. The chain employs TRBV3-1 and TRBJ1-6; 9 positions match TRBD1. Unmatched junction bases numbered 5, after V lost 1 base and J lost 7 bases. The CDR3 runs 16 residues. The germline V gene encodes CDR1 LGHDT and CDR2 YNNKEL (reference sequence). The CDR3 coding sequence is TGTGCCAGCAGCCAAGGGACAGGGGCTCGGAATTCACCCCTCCACTTT. Its translation: CASSQGTGARNSPLHF.

This clonotype was picked up many times. This sequence joins TRBV2 and TRBJ2-1; tentatively, D is TRBD2 (6 bases). Trimming took off 3 bases at V and 1 base at J, with 13 bases between the two ends. The CDR3 contains 16 residues. Germline lookup yields CDR1 SNHLY and CDR2 FYNNEI. CDR3 coding DNA: TGTGCCAGCAGTGATTGGGACTCCCGTTCCTACAATGAGCAGTTCTTC. Its translation is CASSDWDSRSYNEQFF.

Ten or more counts support this clonotype. The V and J genes are TRBV2 and TRBJ2-3; TRBD2 matches 10 bases. The CDR3 runs 15 residues. The ends lost 5 bases at V and 5 bases at J; junction bases unmatched: 7. The germline V gene has CDR1 SNHLY and CDR2 FYNNEI. CDR3 coding DNA: TGTGCCAGCAGTTCCACTAGCGGGGCAGGAGATACGCAGTATTTT. It translates to CASSSTSGAGDTQYF.

The sample holds many counts of this clonotype. The V gene is TRBV7-9, the J gene TRBJ2-5; D unresolved. The V and J ends lost 0 bases and 2 bases respectively, with 7 bases between them. Germline V CDR1 and CDR2: SEHNR, FQNEAQ (reference sequence). The CDR3 totals 14 residues. CDR3 bases: TGTGCCAGCAGCTTAGCGCTCGGGCAAGAGACCCAGTACTTC. Translation gives CASSLALGQETQYF.

This clonotype has a count of ten or more. The chain combines TRBV28 with TRBJ2-7, with 10 bases aligning to TRBD1. This CDR3 contains 17 residues. Germline V CDR1 and CDR2: MDHEN, SYDVKM. The junction had 12 bases not matched to a gene; V was cut back by 5 bases and J by 2 bases. The CDR3 here is CASSIPYGTGVAYEQYF. CDR3 bases: TGTGCCAGCAGTATCCCTTACGGGACAGGGGTCGCCTACGAGCAGTACTTC.

The CDR3 DNA follows: TGTGCCAGCAGTTGGGAGACTAGCGGGTTCCACTTT. Translation: CASSWETSGFHF. The chain has TRBV27 and TRBJ1-6, with no clear D. Germline assignment: CDR1 MNHEY and CDR2 SMNVEV (reference sequence). This CDR3 contains 12 residues. The V end was cut by 4 bases, the J end by 17 bases, with 15 bases between.

The J gene is TRBJ2-1, the V gene TRBV9; 12 bases fit TRBD2. Germline loops: CDR1 SGDLS, CDR2 YYNGEE. J lost 14 bases, V lost 3 bases, and 15 bases had no gene match. This CDR3 comprises 16 residues. The CDR3 sequence: CASSGGTSGYPPPEFF. The DNA for the CDR3 is TGTGCCAGCAGCGGAGGGACTAGCGGGTACCCACCCCCGGAGTTCTTC.

This clonotype was seen only a few times. A junction end diverges from the germline sequence, so it may reflect a read error. The chain employs TRBV19 and TRBJ2-5, with a possible D match to TRBD1 (7 bases). The CDR3 is 17 residues long. CDR1 and CDR2 (germline): LNHDA, SQIVND (reference sequence). As DNA, the CDR3 is TGTGCCAGTAGTATAGCGGCGGGACAGTTCCTGGAAGAGACCCAGTCCTTC. It codes for CASSIAAGQFLEETQSF.

This clonotype appeared many times. CDR3 protein: CASSQPGGADGYTF. The CDR3 bases are TGTGCCAGCAGTCAACCAGGGGGCGCCGATGGCTACACCTTC. The chain has TRBV4-2 and TRBJ1-2; 8 bases are shared with TRBD1. Germline lookup yields CDR1 LGHNA and CDR2 YNFKEQ. The CDR3 has 14 amino acids. Unmatched junction bases numbered 9, after V lost 6 bases and J lost 6 bases.